Included here is one T cell receptor beta chain sequence, with context. It has no known antigen specificity. No per-base quality is available; no much larger clone lies one base away. The sample comes from a study of blood T cell repertoires in COVID-19 (dated by TCRdb to the early 2020s). Describing the broader study: The collaborator samples originated in the United States, Italy and Spain and spanned the acute and convalescent phases of COVID-19. The material from the prospective study consisted of cDNA or gDNA derived from T cells, B-cell-depleted T cells, or PBMCs. Deeply sampled blood TCRbeta repertoires from subjects exposed to, actively infected with, or recovered from COVID-19 were included in the dataset. The repertoires were released in a freely available public database meant as a resource for research on the immune response to SARS-CoV-2. Samples came from the ongoing ImmuneRACE study (first 160 participants) plus 1,254 subjects from 6 global collaborators. The sample metadata nearly always contained a de-identified subject ID, COVID-19 status, age in years and sex. Where HLA class I and class II types were available, the types were taken from metadata supplied by the sample provider, not from assay-based typing.

Study-wide findings and limitations: The quantity of clinical and demographic metadata differed by source and by participant and was supplied without curation.

Including the terminal cysteine and phenylalanine, the CDR3 comprises 16 residues. Kept here is only the CDR3 DNA, which spans 48 bases and is read in frame from base 1. Relative to germline, V is missing 4 bases and J is missing 5 bases, with 12 bases of the junction outside any gene match. CDR1 and CDR2 (SNHLY, FYNNEI) derive from the germline V gene. TCRbeta CDR3 regions were amplified from genomic DNA by means of the immunoSEQ Assay, a bias-controlled multiplex PCR. The authors' pipeline ran thus. Nucleated cell counts per sample were estimated from amplification of reference gene primers within the assay. To quantify the absolute abundance of each unique TCRbeta CDR3 rearrangement, sequence reads were collapsed and filtered. For each sample, productive Simpson clonality was calculated as the square root of Simpson's diversity index over productive rearrangements. As stored in TCRdb, this immuneACCESS dataset retains in-frame rearrangements with V and J assigned. A fraction of the clones does not appear; measured against another copy, unresolved V genes explain less than half of the discrepancy, and the remainder lacks a known reason. V and J calls and clone size are those listed in that table; D and trimming were worked out from the DNA. This sample is represented by about 260,000 clones; 88% of them were singletons. The ten largest clonotypes hold 9.5% to 13% of the sample.

One collaborating source in Seattle enrolled patients during active infection and followed them longitudinally through the course of disease. Each collaborating institution followed its own protocols to collect whole blood in K2EDTA tubes. For TCRbeta analysis, collaborators shipped samples in one of three forms: frozen whole blood, isolated PBMCs, or DNA extracted from either of those sample types. Sequencing was carried out using peripheral blood. The sequence links TRBV2 to TRBJ2-3, with TRBD2 matching 7 junction bases. The receptor was isolated from a woman between 70 and 85 years old with COVID-19, enrolled during active disease. The CDR3 corresponds to CASSVISPGEGDTQYF. In nucleotides, the sequence is TGTGCCAGCAGTGTGATATCCCCTGGGGAGGGAGATACGCAGTATTTT.